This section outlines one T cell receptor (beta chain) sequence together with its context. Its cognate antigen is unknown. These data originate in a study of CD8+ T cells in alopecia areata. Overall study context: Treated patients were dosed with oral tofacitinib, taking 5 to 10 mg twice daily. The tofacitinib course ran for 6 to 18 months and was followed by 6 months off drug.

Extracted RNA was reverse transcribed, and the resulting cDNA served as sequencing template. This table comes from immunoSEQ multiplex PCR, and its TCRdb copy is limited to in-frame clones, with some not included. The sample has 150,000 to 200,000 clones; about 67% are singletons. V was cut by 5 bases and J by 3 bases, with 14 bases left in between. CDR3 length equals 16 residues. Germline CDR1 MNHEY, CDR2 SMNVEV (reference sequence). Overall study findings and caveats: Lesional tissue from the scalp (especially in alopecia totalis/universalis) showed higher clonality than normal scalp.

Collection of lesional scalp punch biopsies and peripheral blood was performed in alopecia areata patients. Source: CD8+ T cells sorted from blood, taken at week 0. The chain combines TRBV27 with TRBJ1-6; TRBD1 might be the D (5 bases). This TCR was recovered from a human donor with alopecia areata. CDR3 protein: CASSANQGSYNSPLHF. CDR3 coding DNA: TGTGCCAGCAGTGCAAACCAGGGAAGCTATAATTCACCCCTCCACTTT.